Shown below are 16 T cell receptor beta chains from a single sample sequenced in a study of response to subunit inactivated influenza vaccine. TCRdb re-called the RT-PCR reads with MiXCR, one entry per CDR3 protein. Found here are 400,000 to 550,000 distinct CDR3 sequences, 25% of them singletons; the top ten hold 1.9%. The sequenced sample was CD4+ T cells sorted from PBMCs, obtained around 5 days after vaccination. These receptors originate from a man aged 50 to 60 who received an inactivated influenza vaccine.

This sequence joins TRBV9 and TRBJ2-7, with D maybe TRBD1 (6 bases). The CDR3 sequence is 16 residues long. CDR1 is SGDLS and CDR2 is YYNGEE in the germline V gene. The germline V and J ends were trimmed by 0 bases and 6 bases, with 19 bases remaining between them. The CDR3 spells CASSVGSGMAGAEQYF. CDR3 in DNA: TGTGCCAGCAGCGTAGGTTCAGGGATGGCAGGGGCCGAGCAGTACTTC.

The gene calls are TRBV20-1 and TRBJ2-1; D not certain. This CDR3 is 14 amino acids long. The ends were cut back, 5 bases at V and 2 bases at J, with 13 bases in the middle. Germline V gene sequence: CDR1 DFQATT, CDR2 SNEGSKA (reference sequence). The CDR3 nucleotides read TGCAGTGCTGAGTGGCTTAGAGCCTACAATGAGCAGTTCTTC. Protein: CSAEWLRAYNEQFF.

This clonotype showed up just a few times. V gene TRBV10-3 combines with J gene TRBJ2-7; D gene uncertain. V lost 2 bases to trimming and J lost 4 bases, with 9 bases between them. The CDR3 is 13 residues long. Germline loops: CDR1 ENHRY, CDR2 SYGVKD. In DNA, the CDR3 is TGTGCCATCAGTGAGGGAAGGCAGTACGAGCAGTACTTC. Amino acids: CAISEGRQYEQYF.

The rearrangement joins TRBV20-1 to TRBJ1-6; D is undetermined. Germline assignment: CDR1 DFQATT and CDR2 SNEGSKA (reference sequence). V lost 2 bases, J lost 4 bases, and 6 bases lay in between. The CDR3 totals 13 residues. The CDR3 bases are TGCAGTGCTAGATCAGAGTATAATTCACCCCTCCACTTT. This gives the protein CSARSEYNSPLHF.

This clonotype was seen a few times. The chain is built from TRBV7-2 and TRBJ2-3; 8 bases are a match to TRBD2. CDR1 is SGHTA, CDR2 FQGNSA, per germline. CDR3 length: 15 residues. V lost 1 base to trimming and J lost 6 bases; unmatched junction nucleotides: 6. CDR3 amino acids: CASSLEGLAPDTQYF. DNA of the CDR3: TGTGCCAGCAGCTTAGAAGGACTAGCACCCGATACGCAGTATTTT.

V usage is TRBV6-2 or TRBV6-3 and J usage is TRBJ2-7; D may match TRBD1 or TRBD2 (5 bases each). The CDR3 runs 11 residues. V lost 9 bases, J lost 7 bases, and 13 bases lay in between. The germline V gene encodes CDR1 MNHEY and CDR2 SVGEGT. The CDR3 region is CASSREREQYF. The CDR3 DNA is TGTGCCAGTTCCAGGGAGAGGGAGCAGTACTTC.

The chain employs TRBV3-1 and TRBJ2-7, with 8 bases lining up with TRBD2. CDR3 length: 15 residues. Losses at the gene ends were 1 base for V and 5 bases for J; bases not matched to a gene: 7. In germline, CDR1 is LGHDT, CDR2 YNNKEL (reference sequence). The CDR3 loop reads CASSQVGLVPHEQYF. The CDR3, as DNA: TGTGCCAGCAGCCAAGTGGGACTAGTTCCCCACGAGCAGTACTTC.

The J gene is TRBJ2-4, the V gene TRBV28, with 9 bases identical to TRBD1. After removal of 0 bases from V and 8 bases from J, the junction contained 8 bases not matched to a gene. CDR3 length: 16 amino acids. Germline values: CDR1 MDHEN, CDR2 SYDVKM. The CDR3, as DNA: TGTGCCAGCAGTTTATGGCCGGGACAGGGTGATGACATTCAGTACTTC. This translates into CASSLWPGQGDDIQYF.

CDR3 protein: CASSLSGRIDTQYF. The CDR3 DNA sequence: TGTGCCAGCAGCTTATCAGGGCGCATAGATACGCAGTATTTT. The genes are TRBV5-6 and TRBJ2-3; D is possibly TRBD1 (5 bases). The CDR3 contains 14 residues. Trimming pared 2 bases from V and 5 bases from J, leaving 12 bases between. Germline V gene sequence: CDR1 SGHDT, CDR2 YYEEEE.

A few counts support this clonotype. The gene calls are TRBV20-1 and TRBJ2-7; tentative D call: TRBD1 (5 bases). The CDR3 is 12 amino acids. The germline CDR1 and CDR2 sequences are DFQATT and SNEGSKA (reference sequence). The V end lost 4 bases, the J end lost 0 bases, and 7 bases lay between the germline ends. In DNA, the CDR3 is TGCAGTGCTACAGGGCTCTCCTACGAGCAGTACTTC. Its translation is CSATGLSYEQYF.

This clonotype was picked up a small number of times. This sequence joins TRBV15 and TRBJ2-1; 9 nucleotides align to TRBD2. The CDR3 consists of 16 residues. CDR1 and CDR2 (germline): LNHNV, YYDKDF (reference sequence). V lost 1 base, J lost 3 bases, and 4 bases stayed unmatched. The CDR3 protein is CATSRGGSGGYNEQFF. Here the CDR3 DNA reads TGTGCCACCAGCAGAGGAGGTAGCGGGGGCTACAATGAGCAGTTCTTC.

This chain uses TRBV29-1 with TRBJ2-2, with TRBD2 matching over 11 bases. Germline-derived CDR1 and CDR2 are SQVTM and ANQGSEA. Trimming at V came to 6 bases and at J to 7 bases, leaving 10 bases not matched to a gene. The CDR3 is made up of 15 amino acids. The CDR3 region is CSVTATSGVIGELFF. Here the CDR3 DNA reads TGCAGCGTGACTGCGACTAGCGGGGTAATCGGGGAGCTGTTTTTT.

The V and J genes are TRBV28 and TRBJ2-1, with 10 bases matching TRBD2. The V segment lost 6 bases and the J segment 7 bases; nucleotides outside the gene matches: 9. Germline V gene sequence: CDR1 MDHEN, CDR2 SYDVKM. CDR3 length equals 15 residues. Here the CDR3 DNA reads TGTGCCAGCAGCCCGAGCGGGAGGGCACAAAATGAGCAGTTCTTC. Translation: CASSPSGRAQNEQFF.

The V gene is TRBV9, the J gene TRBJ2-2; TRBD1 is a possible D gene (6 bases). Trimming took off 1 base at V and 7 bases at J, with 17 bases between the two ends. The CDR3 covers 16 residues. Per germline, CDR1 SGDLS and CDR2 YYNGEE. The CDR3 sequence: CASSVLGAPGNGELFF. The CDR3 nucleotides are TGTGCCAGCAGCGTATTGGGGGCACCGGGGAACGGGGAGCTGTTTTTT.

This clonotype came up many times. CDR3 in amino acids: CASSPGGGYNEQFF. In nucleotides, the CDR3 is TGTGCCAGCAGTCCCGGCGGGGGCTACAATGAGCAGTTCTTC. The genes are TRBV27 and TRBJ2-1; 7 nucleotides match TRBD2. CDR3 length: 14 amino acids. After removal of 5 bases from V and 3 bases from J, the junction contained 4 bases not matched to a gene. Germline CDR1 MNHEY, CDR2 SMNVEV (reference sequence).

This clonotype occurred a few times. The chain employs TRBV11-1 and TRBJ2-6; no clear D gene. V gave up 1 base and J gave up 0 bases, with 10 bases separating them. The CDR3 covers 17 residues. Germline CDR1 SGHAT, CDR2 FQDESV (reference sequence). CDR3 protein: CASSLDLDTSGANVLTF. The CDR3 DNA reads TGTGCCAGCAGCTTAGACCTTGACACCTCTGGGGCCAACGTCCTGACTTTC.